Shown below are 28 T cell receptor beta chains from a single sample sequenced in a study of T cell responses to AZD1222 COVID-19 vaccine. Sequencing was performed with immunoSEQ multiplex PCR; in TCRdb, only in-frame clones are kept and a portion is missing. Of over 45,000 clones listed, 70% to 90% are singletons. Sequencing used peripheral blood, obtained on day 0 of AZD1222 vaccination. All receptors come from an adult in good health.

V gene TRBV5-1 combines with J gene TRBJ1-1, with unresolved D. V gave up 1 base and J gave up 4 bases, with 8 bases separating them. CDR3 length equals 13 residues. CDR1 is SGHRS, CDR2 YFSETQ, per germline. In nucleotides, the CDR3 is TGCGCCAGCAGCTTGACAGCACGCACTGAAGCTTTCTTT. This codes for CASSLTARTEAFF.

This chain connects TRBV12-3 or TRBV12-4 to TRBJ2-5; D uncertain. CDR3 length equals 12 residues. Trimming took off 6 bases at V and 5 bases at J, with 10 bases between the two ends. CDR3 DNA sequence: TGTGCCAGCAGAGCGCAGGTGGAGACCCAGTACTTC. It yields the protein CASRAQVETQYF.

The V and J genes are TRBV27 and TRBJ1-5; 8 bases fit TRBD1. The ends lost 1 base at V and 9 bases at J; junction bases unmatched: 8. Germline V gene sequence: CDR1 MNHEY, CDR2 SMNVEV (reference sequence). CDR3 length: 15 residues. This chain's CDR3 is CASSLLPQGTGPQHF. CDR3 nucleotide sequence: TGTGCCAGCAGTTTATTACCACAGGGGACAGGGCCCCAGCATTTT.

This clone was counted once. The V gene is TRBV10-3, the J gene TRBJ2-7; D possibly corresponds to TRBD1 (6 bases). Germline V gene data show CDR1 as ENHRY and CDR2 as SYGVKD. The V and J ends lost 5 bases and 4 bases respectively, with 12 bases between them. CDR3 length equals 13 residues. CDR3 sequence reads: CAISYREGYEQYF. The CDR3, as DNA: TGTGCCATCAGTTACAGGGAAGGGTACGAGCAGTACTTC.

The gene calls are TRBV5-1 and TRBJ2-3; no firm D call. Germline V gene data show CDR1 as SGHRS and CDR2 as YFSETQ. CDR3 length equals 15 residues. V was shortened by 0 bases and J by 6 bases, with 14 bases between the two germline ends. DNA for the CDR3: TGCGCCAGCAGCTTGGCCTCGAAAGTGACGGATACGCAGTATTTT. This codes for CASSLASKVTDTQYF. The variable domain in full, with the rest retrieved from reference TRBV5-1 and TRBJ2-3, is KAGVTQTPRYLIKTRGQQVTLSCSPISGHRSVSWYQQTPGQGLQFLFEYFSETQRNKGNFPGRFSGRQFSNSRSEMNVSTLELGDSALYLCASSLASKVTDTQYFGPGTRLTVL.

Here the CDR3 reads CASSGGQYQPQHF. In nucleotides, the CDR3 is TGTGCCAGCAGCGGAGGACAATATCAGCCCCAGCATTTT. V usage is TRBV5-8 and J usage is TRBJ1-5, with a possible D match to TRBD1 (5 bases). CDR1 is SGHTS, CDR2 YDEGEE, per germline. CDR3 size: 13 residues. Trimming pared 4 bases from V and 5 bases from J, leaving 10 bases between.

The CDR3 sequence is CASSLSAGGSYNEQFF. Written as DNA, the CDR3 is TGTGCCAGCAGCCTCTCAGCGGGGGGGTCCTACAATGAGCAGTTCTTC. V gene TRBV27 combines with J gene TRBJ2-1; TRBD2 aligns across 10 bases. Germline-derived CDR1 and CDR2 are MNHEY and SMNVEV (reference sequence). The CDR3 totals 16 residues. V was clipped by 6 bases and J by 1 base; unmatched bases: 6.

Only a few counts were recorded for this clone. This chain links TRBV2 with TRBJ2-7; 7 positions match TRBD2. Losses at the gene ends were 4 bases for V and 7 bases for J; bases not matched to a gene: 7. The CDR3 contains 13 residues. The germline V gene has CDR1 SNHLY and CDR2 FYNNEI. The CDR3 is CASSGEGVGEQYF. The CDR3 DNA reads TGTGCCAGCAGTGGGGAGGGCGTTGGGGAGCAGTACTTC.

The chain employs TRBV7-9 and TRBJ1-2, with D hard to call. The V and J ends lost 5 bases and 2 bases respectively, with 6 bases between them. CDR1 is SEHNR, CDR2 FQNEAQ, per germline (reference sequence). The CDR3 length is 12 residues. The chain's CDR3 is CASSTENYGYTF. The DNA of the CDR3 is TGTGCCAGCAGCACAGAGAACTATGGCTACACCTTC.

The chain combines TRBV5-1 with TRBJ1-4; D is uncertain. Germline V CDR1 and CDR2: SGHRS, YFSETQ. With 4 bases removed from V and 7 bases from J, the gap between germline ends came to 17 bases. This CDR3 has 15 amino acids. CDR3 amino acids: CASSGPGVRGEKLFF. In nucleotides, the CDR3 is TGCGCCAGCAGCGGTCCTGGGGTCCGTGGTGAAAAACTGTTTTTT.

This chain connects TRBV2 to TRBJ1-2, with D perhaps TRBD1 (5 bases). Germline V gene lookup returns CDR1 SNHLY and CDR2 FYNNEI. The length of the CDR3 is 15 residues. V was shortened by 2 bases and J by 3 bases, with 13 bases between the two germline ends. The CDR3, as DNA: TGTGCCAGCAGTGAAAGGGGAAACTACGACTATGGCTACACCTTC. Its translation: CASSERGNYDYGYTF. The full variable domain, rest sourced from reference TRBV2 and TRBJ1-2, is EPEVTQTPSHQVTQMGQEVILRCVPISNHLYFYWYRQILGQKVEFLVSFYNNEISEKSEIFDDQFSVERPDGSNFTLKIRSTKLEDSAMYFCASSERGNYDYGYTFGSGTRLTVV.

This chain connects TRBV6-5 to TRBJ1-4, with a tentative D call TRBD1 (6 bases). This CDR3 region has 13 residues. The V gene's germline CDR1 is MNHEY and CDR2 SVGAGI. Trimming took off 6 bases at V and 8 bases at J, with 13 bases between the two ends. CDR3 nucleotides: TGTGCCAGCAGCGGACAGCACAGGGAAAAACTGTTTTTT. Translation: CASSGQHREKLFF.

The V call is TRBV6-5, the J call TRBJ1-4; D is perhaps TRBD1 (6 bases). The CDR3 is 15 amino acids. Germline V gene data show CDR1 as MNHEY and CDR2 as SVGAGI. V dropped 5 bases and J dropped 4 bases, with 14 bases sitting between them. The CDR3 DNA follows: TGTGCCAGCAGTCCGGGGGGGGGCATTAATGAAAAACTGTTTTTT. It translates to CASSPGGGINEKLFF.

This chain uses TRBV27 with TRBJ2-2; TRBD2 agrees at 16 bases. Germline CDR1 and CDR2: MNHEY and SMNVEV (reference sequence). This CDR3 spans 17 amino acids. The V and J ends lost 5 bases and 7 bases, in that order; junction bases with no gene match: 7. This chain's CDR3 is CASSMGLAGGPVGELFF. The CDR3 DNA reads as TGTGCCAGCAGTATGGGACTAGCGGGGGGGCCGGTCGGGGAGCTGTTTTTT.

This chain uses TRBV5-5 with TRBJ2-7, with TRBD1 matching 10 bases. Germline CDR1 reads SGHKS; CDR2 reads YYEKEE (reference sequence). The CDR3 covers 14 residues. The trim removed 0 bases at V and 3 bases at J, leaving 0 bases unmatched. The CDR3 region is CASSLGTGGYEQYF. In DNA, the CDR3 is TGTGCCAGCAGCTTGGGGACAGGGGGCTACGAGCAGTACTTC.

The chain recombines TRBV6-6 with TRBJ2-2; 9 bases match TRBD1. The V and J ends lost 5 bases and 0 bases, in that order; junction bases with no gene match: 7. This CDR3 contains 17 residues. Germline V gene lookup returns CDR1 MNHNY and CDR2 SVGAGI (reference sequence). DNA of the CDR3: TGTGCCAGCAGTCTTCGACAGGGGGAATCGAACACCGGGGAGCTGTTTTTT. Translation gives CASSLRQGESNTGELFF.

This chain joins TRBV18 and TRBJ1-6; a possible D gene is TRBD1 (5 bases). The CDR3 runs 16 residues. V was pared by 3 bases and J by 7 bases, with 16 bases between. The germline V gene encodes CDR1 KGHSH and CDR2 LQKENI. The DNA for the CDR3 is TGTGCCAGCTCACCCCTCGAGGGGCCAGTGAATTCACCCCTCCACTTT. Amino acid sequence: CASSPLEGPVNSPLHF.

The chain carries TRBV28 and TRBJ1-5; 7 bases map to TRBD1. Germline assignment: CDR1 MDHEN and CDR2 SYDVKM. Losses at the gene ends were 7 bases for V and 1 base for J; bases not matched to a gene: 19. The CDR3 sequence is 19 residues long. In DNA, the CDR3 is TGTGCCAGCACCGACATTTGGATCGGGACAGACCAAAGCAATCAGCCCCAGCATTTT. This encodes CASTDIWIGTDQSNQPQHF.

The genes are TRBV24-1 and TRBJ2-3; 10 positions agree with TRBD1. CDR3 length: 17 residues. CDR1 is KGHDR, CDR2 SFDVKD, per germline. The V and J ends lost 1 base and 1 base, in that order; junction bases with no gene match: 4. This CDR3 is CATSDLAGTGGTDTQYF. Here the CDR3 DNA reads TGTGCCACCAGTGATTTAGCCGGGACAGGGGGCACAGATACGCAGTATTTT.

The rearrangement uses TRBV9 and TRBJ2-5, with 8 bases identical to TRBD1. This CDR3 region has 15 residues. Germline CDR1 and CDR2: SGDLS and YYNGEE. J was trimmed by 5 bases and V by 4 bases; bases with no gene match: 10. The CDR3 reads CASSSAGQEYETQYF. DNA for the CDR3: TGTGCCAGCAGCTCGGCGGGACAGGAATATGAGACCCAGTACTTC.

The chain carries TRBV5-8 and TRBJ2-7; TRBD2 is a possible D gene (5 bases). The CDR3 spans 14 residues. Deletions cut 4 bases from V and 0 bases from J, with 11 bases between. Germline V gene sequence: CDR1 SGHTS, CDR2 YDEGEE. DNA for the CDR3: TGTGCCAGCAGCACCTCAAGCGGCTCCTACGAGCAGTACTTC. It is translated as CASSTSSGSYEQYF.

V is TRBV2 and J is TRBJ2-7; 10 bases are shared with TRBD2. CDR3 length equals 15 residues. The germline CDR1 and CDR2 sequences are SNHLY and FYNNEI. The V and J ends lost 4 bases and 2 bases, in that order; junction bases with no gene match: 5. In DNA form, the CDR3 reads TGTGCCAGCAGTGTTACCAGCGGGGGGGCCTACGAGCAGTACTTC. Protein product: CASSVTSGGAYEQYF.

This chain uses TRBV11-2 with TRBJ2-5; 8 bases align to TRBD1. The CDR3 spans 16 residues. V dropped 5 bases and J dropped 1; count of bases not matched to a gene: 9. The germline gives CDR1 SGHAT, CDR2 FQNNGV. This chain's CDR3 is CASSPQGAGIQETQYF. DNA for the CDR3: TGTGCCAGCAGCCCCCAGGGGGCAGGGATCCAAGAGACCCAGTACTTC.

This sequence joins TRBV7-9 and TRBJ2-3; D assignment may be TRBD1 or TRBD2 (5 bases each). CDR1 is SEHNR, CDR2 FQNEAQ, per germline (reference sequence). This CDR3 comprises 17 residues. Trimming took off 1 base at V and 3 bases at J, with 17 bases between the two ends. This CDR3 reads CASSLEGRRRGTDTQYF. CDR3 coding DNA: TGTGCCAGCAGCTTAGAGGGACGCCGAAGGGGTACAGATACGCAGTATTTT.

The V call is TRBV9, the J call TRBJ1-2; D uncertain. The CDR3 runs 13 residues. Germline assignment: CDR1 SGDLS and CDR2 YYNGEE. The V and J ends lost 0 bases and 8 bases respectively, with 11 bases between them. The CDR3 is CASSVGPTSGYTF. The DNA of the CDR3 is TGTGCCAGCAGCGTAGGGCCGACTTCAGGCTACACCTTC.

The rearrangement uses TRBV25-1 and TRBJ1-3, with 8 bases identical to TRBD1. This CDR3 has 15 residues. Trimming removed 4 bases from V and 2 bases from J; junction bases left unmatched: 4. Germline lookup yields CDR1 MGHDK and CDR2 SYGVNS. The CDR3 sequence is CASSAPDRAGNTIYF. CDR3 nucleotide sequence: TGTGCCAGCAGTGCCCCGGACAGGGCTGGAAACACCATATATTTT.

The chain links TRBV5-6 to TRBJ1-3; no clear D. The ends were cut back, 0 bases at V and 0 bases at J, with 7 bases in the middle. Germline CDR1 and CDR2: SGHDT and YYEEEE. This CDR3 has 15 residues. CDR3 loop: CASSLAAVSGNTIYF. CDR3 nucleotides: TGTGCCAGCAGCTTGGCGGCAGTCTCTGGAAACACCATATATTTT.

The chain is built from TRBV6-5 and TRBJ2-7, with 10 bases fitting TRBD1. Unmatched junction bases numbered 6, after V lost 2 bases and J lost 5 bases. The CDR3 runs 15 residues. Germline V gene lookup returns CDR1 MNHEY and CDR2 SVGAGI. In DNA, the CDR3 is TGTGCCAGCAGTTACACCGGGACAGGGGACCACGAGCAGTACTTC. Protein product: CASSYTGTGDHEQYF.